Described below is a single TCR beta chain sequence and its context. Per the germline V gene, CDR1 is SGHAT and CDR2 is FQNNGV. CDR3 length: 13 residues. With V trimmed by 4 bases and J by 13 bases, 6 bases remained unmatched. The sample originates from a study of blood T cell repertoires in COVID-19. Study context: The origin of the acute and convalescent COVID-19 samples was the United States, Italy and Spain. PBMCs, B-cell-depleted T cells, or T cells were the source of the cDNA or gDNA that made up the material.

In the source study's methods: For nucleated cells, counts were estimated from reference gene primer amplification. Measured with immunoSEQ multiplex PCR; TCRdb has only the in-frame clones, and not every one. That table furnishes V, J and clone size, whereas the DNA furnished D and trimming. Here the sample spans some 97,000 clones, 90% being singletons. The source material was peripheral blood. This chain links TRBV11-2 with TRBJ2-1; 11 positions match TRBD2. The TCR was taken from a man aged 45 to 65 with acute or convalescent COVID-19. CDR3 sequence: CASSSGLAETQFF. CDR3 in DNA: TGTGCCAGCAGCTCGGGACTAGCGGAGACCCAGTTCTTC.